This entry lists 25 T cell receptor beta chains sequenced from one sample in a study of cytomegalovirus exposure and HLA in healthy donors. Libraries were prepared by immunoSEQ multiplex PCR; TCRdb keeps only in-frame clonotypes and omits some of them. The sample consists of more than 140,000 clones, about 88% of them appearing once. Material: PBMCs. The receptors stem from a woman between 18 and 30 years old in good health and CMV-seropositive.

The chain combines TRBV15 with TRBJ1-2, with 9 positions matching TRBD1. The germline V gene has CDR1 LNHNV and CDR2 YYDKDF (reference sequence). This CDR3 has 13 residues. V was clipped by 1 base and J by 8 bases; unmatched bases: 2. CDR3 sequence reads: CATSRGTGVGYTF. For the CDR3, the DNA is TGTGCCACCAGCAGAGGGACAGGGGTCGGCTACACCTTC. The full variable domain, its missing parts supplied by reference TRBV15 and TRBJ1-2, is DAMVIQNPRYQVTQFGKPVTLSCSQTLNHNVMYWYQQKSSQAPKLLFHYYDKDFNNEADTPDNFQSRRPNTSFCFLDIRSPGLGDTAMYLCATSRGTGVGYTFGSGTRLTVV.

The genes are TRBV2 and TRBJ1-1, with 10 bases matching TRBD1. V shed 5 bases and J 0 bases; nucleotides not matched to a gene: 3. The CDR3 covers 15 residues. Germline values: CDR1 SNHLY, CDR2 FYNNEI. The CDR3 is CASSSGTGVNTEAFF. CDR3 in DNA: TGTGCCAGCAGTTCTGGGACAGGGGTGAACACTGAAGCTTTCTTT.

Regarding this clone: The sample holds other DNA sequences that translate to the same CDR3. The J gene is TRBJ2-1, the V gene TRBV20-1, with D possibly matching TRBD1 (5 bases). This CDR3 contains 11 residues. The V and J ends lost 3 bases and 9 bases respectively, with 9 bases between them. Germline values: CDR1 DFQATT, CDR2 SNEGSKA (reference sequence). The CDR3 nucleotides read TGCAGTGCTAGCCAGGGCGGTGAGCAGTTCTTC. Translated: CSASQGGEQFF.

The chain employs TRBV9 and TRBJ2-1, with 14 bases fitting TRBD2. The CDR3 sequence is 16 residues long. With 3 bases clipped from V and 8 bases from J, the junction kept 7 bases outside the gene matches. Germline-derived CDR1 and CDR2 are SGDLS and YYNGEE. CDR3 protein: CASSAGLAGGLDEQFF. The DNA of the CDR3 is TGTGCCAGCAGCGCAGGACTAGCGGGAGGTCTCGATGAGCAGTTCTTC.

CDR3 region: CASSFRRAYGYTF. The CDR3 nucleotides are TGTGCCAGCAGCTTCCGGAGGGCGTATGGCTACACCTTC. The rearrangement joins TRBV5-6 to TRBJ1-2; D remains unclear. The CDR3 covers 13 residues. Germline V gene sequence: CDR1 SGHDT, CDR2 YYEEEE. The ends were cut back, 2 bases at V and 5 bases at J, with 10 bases in the middle.

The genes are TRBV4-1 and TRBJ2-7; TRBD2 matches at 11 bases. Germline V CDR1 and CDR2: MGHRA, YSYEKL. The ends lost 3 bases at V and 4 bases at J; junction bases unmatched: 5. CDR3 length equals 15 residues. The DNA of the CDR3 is TGCGCCAGCAGCCAGCCCACTAGCGGGAGATACGAGCAGTACTTC. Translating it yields CASSQPTSGRYEQYF.

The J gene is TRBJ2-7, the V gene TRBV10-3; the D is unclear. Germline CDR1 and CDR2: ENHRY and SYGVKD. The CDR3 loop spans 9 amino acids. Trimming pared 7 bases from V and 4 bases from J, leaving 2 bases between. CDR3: CAITYEQYF. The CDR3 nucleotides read TGTGCCATCACTTACGAGCAGTACTTC.

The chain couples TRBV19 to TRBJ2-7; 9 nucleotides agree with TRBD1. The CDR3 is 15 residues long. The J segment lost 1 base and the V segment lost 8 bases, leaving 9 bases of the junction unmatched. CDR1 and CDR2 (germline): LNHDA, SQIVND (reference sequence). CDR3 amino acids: CASGKTGTGSYEQYF. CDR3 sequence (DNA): TGTGCCAGTGGAAAAACCGGGACAGGGTCCTACGAGCAGTACTTC.

In nucleotides, the CDR3 is TGTGCCAGCAGTTACCGGGCTAGCGGGAGGGACGAGCAGTACTTC. This codes for CASSYRASGRDEQYF. V usage is TRBV6-5 and J usage is TRBJ2-7, with 12 bases identical to TRBD2. The trim removed 2 bases at V and 5 bases at J, leaving 4 bases unmatched. This CDR3 is 15 amino acids long. Germline values: CDR1 MNHEY, CDR2 SVGAGI.

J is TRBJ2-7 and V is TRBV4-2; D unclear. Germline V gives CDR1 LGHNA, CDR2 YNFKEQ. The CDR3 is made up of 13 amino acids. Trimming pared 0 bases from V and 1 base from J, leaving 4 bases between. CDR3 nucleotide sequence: TGTGCCAGCAGCCAAGATATGTCCTACGAGCAGTACTTC. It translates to CASSQDMSYEQYF.

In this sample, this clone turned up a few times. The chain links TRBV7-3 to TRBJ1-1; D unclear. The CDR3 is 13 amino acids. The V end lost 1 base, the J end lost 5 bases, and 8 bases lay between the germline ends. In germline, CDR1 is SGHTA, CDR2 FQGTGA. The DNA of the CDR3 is TGTGCCAGCAGCTTAAGTCCGGGGACTGAAGCTTTCTTT. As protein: CASSLSPGTEAFF.

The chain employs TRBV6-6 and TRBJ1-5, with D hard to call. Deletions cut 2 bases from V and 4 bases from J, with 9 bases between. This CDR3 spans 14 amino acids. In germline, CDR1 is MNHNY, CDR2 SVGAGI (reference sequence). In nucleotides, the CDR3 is TGTGCCAGCAGTTACCAATCCGGGAATCAGCCCCAGCATTTT. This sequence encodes CASSYQSGNQPQHF.

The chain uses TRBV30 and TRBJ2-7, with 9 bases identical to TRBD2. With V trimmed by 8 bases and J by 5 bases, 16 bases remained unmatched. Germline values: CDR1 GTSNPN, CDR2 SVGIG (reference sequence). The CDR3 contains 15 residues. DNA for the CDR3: TGTGCCGGAAATGGGGCTAGCGGGATAGTAGACGAGCAGTACTTC. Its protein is CAGNGASGIVDEQYF.

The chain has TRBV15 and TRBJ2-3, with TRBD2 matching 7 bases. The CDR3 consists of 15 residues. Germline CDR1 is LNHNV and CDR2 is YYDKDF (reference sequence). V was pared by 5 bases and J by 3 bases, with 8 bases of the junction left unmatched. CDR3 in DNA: TGTGCCACCAGCCCCGGGACTATAAAAACAGATACGCAGTATTTT. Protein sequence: CATSPGTIKTDTQYF.

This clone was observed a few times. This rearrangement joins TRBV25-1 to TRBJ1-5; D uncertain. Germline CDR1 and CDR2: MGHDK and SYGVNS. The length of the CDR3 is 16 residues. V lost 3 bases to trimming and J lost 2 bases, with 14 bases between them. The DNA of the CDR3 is TGTGCCAGCAGTGAGAGAACGGGGAGTGGCAATCAGCCCCAGCATTTT. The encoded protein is CASSERTGSGNQPQHF.

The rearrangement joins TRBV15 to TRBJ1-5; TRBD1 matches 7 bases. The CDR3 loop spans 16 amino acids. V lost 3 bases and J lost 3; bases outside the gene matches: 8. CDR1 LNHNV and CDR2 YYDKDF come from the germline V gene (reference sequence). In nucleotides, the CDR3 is TGTGCCACCAGCAGCAAACAGGGGAATTCCAATCAGCCCCAGCATTTT. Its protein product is CATSSKQGNSNQPQHF.

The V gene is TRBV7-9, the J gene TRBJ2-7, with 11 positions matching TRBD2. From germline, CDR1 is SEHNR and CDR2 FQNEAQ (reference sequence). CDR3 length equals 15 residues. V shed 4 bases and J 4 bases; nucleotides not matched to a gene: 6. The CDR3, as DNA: TGTGCCAGCAGCTCATTAGCGGGAGGGCCTTACGAGCAGTACTTC. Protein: CASSSLAGGPYEQYF. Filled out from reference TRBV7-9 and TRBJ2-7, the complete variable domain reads DTGVSQNPRHKITKRGQNVTFRCDPISEHNRLYWYRQTLGQGPEFLTYFQNEAQLEKSRLLSDRFSAERPKGSFSTLEIQRTEQGDSAMYLCASSSLAGGPYEQYFGPGTRLTVT.

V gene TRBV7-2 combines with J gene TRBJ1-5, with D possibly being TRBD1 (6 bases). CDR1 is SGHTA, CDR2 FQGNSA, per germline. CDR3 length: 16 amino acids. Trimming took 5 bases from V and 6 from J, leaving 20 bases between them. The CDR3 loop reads CASSLLGGPGIQPQHF. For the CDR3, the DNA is TGTGCCAGCAGCCTACTTGGGGGCCCCGGTATTCAGCCCCAGCATTTT.

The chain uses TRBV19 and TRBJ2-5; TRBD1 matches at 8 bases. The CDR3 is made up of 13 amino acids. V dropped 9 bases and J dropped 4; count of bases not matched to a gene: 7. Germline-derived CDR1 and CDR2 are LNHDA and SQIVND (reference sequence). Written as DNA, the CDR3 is TGTGCCAGCCGGACAGGGAATGGAGAGACCCAGTACTTC. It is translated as CASRTGNGETQYF.

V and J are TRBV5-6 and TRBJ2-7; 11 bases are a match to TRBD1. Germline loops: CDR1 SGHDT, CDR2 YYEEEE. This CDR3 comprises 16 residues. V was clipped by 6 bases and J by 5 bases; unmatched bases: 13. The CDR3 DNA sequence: TGTGCCAGCATCAACCTCCGGGACAGGGGGTGGGACGAGCAGTACTTC. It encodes CASINLRDRGWDEQYF.

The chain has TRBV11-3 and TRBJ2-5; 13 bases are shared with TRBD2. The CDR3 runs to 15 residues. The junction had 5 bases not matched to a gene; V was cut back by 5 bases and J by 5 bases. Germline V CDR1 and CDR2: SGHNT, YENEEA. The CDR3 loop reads CASSLRTSGSETQYF. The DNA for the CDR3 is TGTGCCAGCAGCCTCAGGACTAGCGGGAGTGAGACCCAGTACTTC.

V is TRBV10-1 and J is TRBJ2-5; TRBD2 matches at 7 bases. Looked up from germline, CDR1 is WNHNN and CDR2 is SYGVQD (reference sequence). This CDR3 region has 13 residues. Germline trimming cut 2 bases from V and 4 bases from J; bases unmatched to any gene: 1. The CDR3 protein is CASSETGGETQYF. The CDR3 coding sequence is TGCGCCAGCAGTGAGACGGGAGGAGAGACCCAGTACTTC.

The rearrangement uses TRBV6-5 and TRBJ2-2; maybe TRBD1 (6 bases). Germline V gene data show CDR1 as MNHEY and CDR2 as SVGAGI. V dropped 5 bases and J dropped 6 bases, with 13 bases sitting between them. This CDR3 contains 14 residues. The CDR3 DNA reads TGTGCCAGCAGTACGGACAAGGGGGCCGGGGAGCTGTTTTTT. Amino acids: CASSTDKGAGELFF.

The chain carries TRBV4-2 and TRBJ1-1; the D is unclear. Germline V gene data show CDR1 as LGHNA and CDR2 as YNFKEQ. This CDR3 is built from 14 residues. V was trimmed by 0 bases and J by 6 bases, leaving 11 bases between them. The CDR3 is CASSQEATVSEAFF. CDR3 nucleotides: TGTGCCAGCAGCCAAGAAGCTACGGTTTCTGAAGCTTTCTTT.

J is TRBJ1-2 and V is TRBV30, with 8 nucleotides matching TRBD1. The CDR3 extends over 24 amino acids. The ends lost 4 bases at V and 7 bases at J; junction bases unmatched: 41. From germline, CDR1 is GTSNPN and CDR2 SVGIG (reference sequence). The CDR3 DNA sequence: TGTGCCTGGAAAATACCAGGGGGCGCGGCGCACCCGCCAGCAACAAATCCAAAACGAGTTGGCTACACCTTC. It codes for CAWKIPGGAAHPPATNPKRVGYTF.